The clone carrying this T cell receptor beta chain came up once. The antigen remains undetermined. The identical CDR3 is also encoded by other nucleotide sequences in the sample. The sample belongs to a study of graft-versus-host responses after intestinal transplantation. About the study: As for transplant type, recipients had multivisceral, liver-intestinal, or isolated intestinal grafts. Anti-thymocyte globulin induction preceded about 3 years of tacrolimus and steroid maintenance in all recipients. Study-wide points: Circulating GvH clones peaking coincided with falling HvG clones soon after transplant. Recipient marrow held GvH clones, some first seen in ileum or blood.

Intraepithelial and lamina propria lymphocytes were freed from processed graft tissue. Germline values: CDR1 MNHNS, CDR2 SASEGT. This CDR3 comprises 19 residues. V gave up 0 bases and J gave up 0 bases; unmatched junction bases: 7. Sequencing used immunoSEQ multiplex PCR; TCRdb keeps in-frame clones, though not all of them. The sample records about 21,000 clones, approximately 70% being singletons. The chain recombines TRBV6-1 with TRBJ2-5, with 13 bases identical to TRBD2. The TCR sequence derives from a human patient who received an intestinal transplant, so some T cells may come from the graft donor. Material: ileum tissue, obtained about 21 days after intestinal transplant. For the CDR3, the DNA is TGTGCCAGCAGTGAAGCCCTGACTAGCGGGGGGTCGTACCAAGAGACCCAGTACTTC. Its translation: CASSEALTSGGSYQETQYF.